The present TCR beta chain was sequenced within a study of a mutant IDH1 vaccine in newly diagnosed glioma. Details on this clone: Its antigen is not identified.

As for time point: week 47, end of study. In every dose of vaccine, 300 ug of mutant IDH1 20-mer peptide was given alongside topical imiquimod. The CDR3 extends over 15 amino acids. Looked up from germline, CDR1 is SGDLS and CDR2 is YYNGEE. The V gene end was trimmed by 4 bases and the J gene end by 0 bases; junction bases not matched to a gene: 5. The protocol was immunoSEQ multiplex PCR, while the TCRdb copy is restricted to in-frame clones and leaves out a portion. The data hold 25,000 to 40,000 clones, with more than 70% observed a single time. The gene calls are TRBV9 and TRBJ1-1, with TRBD1 matching over 8 bases. This TCR came from a man aged 35 to 55 with glioma. Sequenced material: PBMCs, taken from a glioma patient whose treatment included an IDH1 peptide vaccine. The CDR3 coding sequence is TGTGCCAGCAGCCTTAGGACAGGGCTGAACACTGAAGCTTTCTTT. Translating it yields CASSLRTGLNTEAFF.